This TCR beta chain was observed in a study of shared clonotypes between healthy human individuals. Points from the study as a whole: A handful of donors shared approximately 5% of their naive CD4 clonotypes.

It was CD45RO-negative cells, positively selected for CCR7, that made up naive CD8 cells, with terminally differentiated effector memory CD45RA+ cells excluded. A word on this clone: The target antigen is unknown. The sample has other DNA sequences that encode this CDR3 too.

Assay: immunoSEQ multiplex PCR; the TCRdb copy retains only in-frame clones and omits some. In the table there are 1.5 million to 2.5 million clones, about 95% of which are singletons. This CDR3 contains 13 residues. V shed 3 bases and J shed 3 bases, with 9 bases lying between them. CDR1 is MGHRA, CDR2 YSYEKL, per germline. Sequenced input: naive CD8+ T cells sorted from blood. The chain links TRBV4-1 to TRBJ2-7; D is possibly TRBD2 (6 bases). The receptor was derived from a man aged 18 to 29 in good health. The DNA for the CDR3 is TGCGCCAGCAGCCAGGGGGGAAGCTACGAGCAGTACTTC. Encoded protein: CASSQGGSYEQYF.